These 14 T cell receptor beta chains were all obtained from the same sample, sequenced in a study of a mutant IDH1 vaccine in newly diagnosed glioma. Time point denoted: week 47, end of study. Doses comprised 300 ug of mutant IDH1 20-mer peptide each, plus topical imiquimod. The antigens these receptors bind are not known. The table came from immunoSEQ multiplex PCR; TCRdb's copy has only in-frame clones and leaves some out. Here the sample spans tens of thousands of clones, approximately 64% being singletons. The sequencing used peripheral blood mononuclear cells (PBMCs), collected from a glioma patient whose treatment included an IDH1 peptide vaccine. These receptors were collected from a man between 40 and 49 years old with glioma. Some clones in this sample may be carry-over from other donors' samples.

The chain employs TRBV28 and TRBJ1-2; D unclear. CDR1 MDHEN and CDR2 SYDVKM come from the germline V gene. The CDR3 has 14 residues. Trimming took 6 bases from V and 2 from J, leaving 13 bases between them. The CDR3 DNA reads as TGTGCCAGCAGCCTCGGACCTTCGAACTATGGCTACACCTTC. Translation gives CASSLGPSNYGYTF.

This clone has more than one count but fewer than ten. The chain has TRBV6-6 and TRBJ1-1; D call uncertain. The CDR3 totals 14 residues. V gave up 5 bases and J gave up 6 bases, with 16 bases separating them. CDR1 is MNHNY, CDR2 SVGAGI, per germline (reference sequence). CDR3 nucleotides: TGTGCCAGCAGTCAAAGTTACGGGGAGTCTGAAGCTTTCTTT. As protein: CASSQSYGESEAFF.

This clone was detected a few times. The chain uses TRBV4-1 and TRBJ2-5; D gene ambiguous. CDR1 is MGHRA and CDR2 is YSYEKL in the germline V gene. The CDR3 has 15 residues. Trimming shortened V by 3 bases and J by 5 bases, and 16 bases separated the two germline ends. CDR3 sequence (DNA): TGCGCCAGCAGCCAGGGGATTGAGGCAGGCGAGACCCAGTACTTC. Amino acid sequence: CASSQGIEAGETQYF.

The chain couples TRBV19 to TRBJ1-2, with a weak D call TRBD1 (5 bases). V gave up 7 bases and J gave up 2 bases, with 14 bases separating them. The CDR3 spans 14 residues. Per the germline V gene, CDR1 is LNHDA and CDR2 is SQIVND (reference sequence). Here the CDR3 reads CASMERGKNYGYTF. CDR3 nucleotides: TGTGCCAGTATGGAACGGGGGAAGAACTATGGCTACACCTTC.

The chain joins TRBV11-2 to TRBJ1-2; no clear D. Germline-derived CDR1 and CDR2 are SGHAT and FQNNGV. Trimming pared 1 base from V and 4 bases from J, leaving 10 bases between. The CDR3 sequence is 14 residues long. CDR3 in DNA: TGTGCCAGCAGCTTAGTGAAGGGAGGCTATGGCTACACCTTC. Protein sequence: CASSLVKGGYGYTF.

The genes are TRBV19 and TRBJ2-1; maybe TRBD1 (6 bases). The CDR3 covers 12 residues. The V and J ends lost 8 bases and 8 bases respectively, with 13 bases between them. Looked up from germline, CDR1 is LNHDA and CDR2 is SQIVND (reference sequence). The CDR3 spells CASGGRGYEQFF. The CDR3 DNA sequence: TGTGCCAGTGGAGGCAGGGGCTATGAGCAGTTCTTC.

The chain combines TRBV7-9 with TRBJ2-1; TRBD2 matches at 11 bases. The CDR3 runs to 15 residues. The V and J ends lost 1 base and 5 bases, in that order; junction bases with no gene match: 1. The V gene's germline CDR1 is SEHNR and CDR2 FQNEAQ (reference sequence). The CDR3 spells CASSLVAGGNNEQFF. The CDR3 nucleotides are TGTGCCAGCAGCTTAGTAGCGGGGGGGAACAATGAGCAGTTCTTC.

Here the CDR3 reads CASSIPFVNTGELFF. The CDR3 nucleotides are TGTGCCAGTAGTATCCCTTTTGTGAACACCGGGGAGCTGTTTTTT. The rearrangement joins TRBV19 to TRBJ2-2, with unresolved D. Germline V gene sequence: CDR1 LNHDA, CDR2 SQIVND (reference sequence). CDR3 size: 15 residues. Trimming left V 3 bases short and J 1 base short, with 9 bases between.

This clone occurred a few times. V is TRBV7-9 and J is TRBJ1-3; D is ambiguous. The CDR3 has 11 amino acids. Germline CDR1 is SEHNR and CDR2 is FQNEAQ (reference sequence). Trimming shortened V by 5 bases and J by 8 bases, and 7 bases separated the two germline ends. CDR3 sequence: CASSPKDTIYF. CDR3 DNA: TGTGCCAGCAGCCCGAAGGACACCATATATTTT.

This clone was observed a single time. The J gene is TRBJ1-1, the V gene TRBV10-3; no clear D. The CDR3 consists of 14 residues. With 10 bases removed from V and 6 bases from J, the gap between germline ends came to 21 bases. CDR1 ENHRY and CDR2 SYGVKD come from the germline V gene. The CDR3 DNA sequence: TGTGCCACCCGTCGGACGGTCGCTCTTCCTGAAGCTTTCTTT. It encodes CATRRTVALPEAFF.

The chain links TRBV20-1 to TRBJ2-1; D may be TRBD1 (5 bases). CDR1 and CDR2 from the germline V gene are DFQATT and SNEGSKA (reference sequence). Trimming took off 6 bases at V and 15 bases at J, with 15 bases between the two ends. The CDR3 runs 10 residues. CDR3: CSAPGVRGFF. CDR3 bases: TGCAGTGCCCCTGGGGTTAGGGGGTTCTTC.

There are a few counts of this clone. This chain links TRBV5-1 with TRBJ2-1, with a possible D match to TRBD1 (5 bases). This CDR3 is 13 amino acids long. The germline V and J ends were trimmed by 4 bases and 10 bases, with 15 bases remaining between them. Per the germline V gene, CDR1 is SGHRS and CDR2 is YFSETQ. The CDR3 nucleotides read TGCGCCAGCAGCCTGGACCCAACAGGCGAGCAGTTCTTC. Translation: CASSLDPTGEQFF. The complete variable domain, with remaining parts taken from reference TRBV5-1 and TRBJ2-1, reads KAGVTQTPRYLIKTRGQQVTLSCSPISGHRSVSWYQQTPGQGLQFLFEYFSETQRNKGNFPGRFSGRQFSNSRSEMNVSTLELGDSALYLCASSLDPTGEQFFGPGTRLTVL.

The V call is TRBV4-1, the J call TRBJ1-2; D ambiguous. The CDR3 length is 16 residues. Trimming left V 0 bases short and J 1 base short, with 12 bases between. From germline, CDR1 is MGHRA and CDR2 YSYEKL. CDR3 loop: CASSQDPATSNYGYTF. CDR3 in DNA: TGCGCCAGCAGCCAAGACCCGGCCACGAGTAACTATGGCTACACCTTC.

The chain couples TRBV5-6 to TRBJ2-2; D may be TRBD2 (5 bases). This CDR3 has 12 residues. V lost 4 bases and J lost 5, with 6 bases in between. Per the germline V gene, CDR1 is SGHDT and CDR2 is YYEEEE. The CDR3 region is CASSRGTGELFF. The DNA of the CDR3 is TGTGCCAGCAGCCGGGGAACCGGGGAGCTGTTTTTT.